Shown below are 10 T cell receptor beta chains from a single sample sequenced in a study of control samples from healthy donors and cancer patients. Sequenced by immunoSEQ multiplex PCR; TCRdb stores in-frame clones only, minus some. The sample includes approximately 190,000 clones, 91% of them seen just once. The sample comprised blood. These receptors were collected from a man aged 25 to 40 in good health.

This clone was recorded once. CDR3: CASLGQVGGQSGEAFF. The DNA for the CDR3 is TGTGCCAGCTTGGGTCAGGTGGGGGGGCAGAGCGGCGAAGCTTTCTTT. This chain joins TRBV7-9 and TRBJ1-1, with a possible D match to TRBD1 (6 bases). The germline V gene encodes CDR1 SEHNR and CDR2 FQNEAQ (reference sequence). The CDR3 is 16 residues long. The ends were cut back, 8 bases at V and 8 bases at J, with 27 bases in the middle.

The sample holds one count of this clone. The V and J genes are TRBV3-1 (or the pseudogene TRBV3-2) and TRBJ2-1; D uncertain. The V gene lost 0 bases and the J gene lost 7 bases, with 13 bases spanning the gap. The CDR3 consists of 15 residues. The germline V gene has CDR1 LGHDT and CDR2 YNNKEL (reference sequence). The CDR3 is CASSQEGRWMNEQFF. The CDR3 DNA reads as TGTGCCAGCAGCCAAGAAGGGCGGTGGATGAATGAGCAGTTCTTC.

This chain connects TRBV10-3 to TRBJ2-1; 9 nucleotides align to TRBD2. There are 14 residues in the CDR3. The V segment lost 4 bases and the J segment 7 bases; nucleotides outside the gene matches: 5. Germline V gene lookup returns CDR1 ENHRY and CDR2 SYGVKD. CDR3 protein: CAISAAGGYNEQFF. In DNA form, the CDR3 reads TGTGCCATCAGTGCCGCGGGGGGGTATAATGAGCAGTTCTTC.

CDR3 coding DNA: TGTGCCTGGAGTCCTACAGGGTACGAGCAGTACTTC. As protein: CAWSPTGYEQYF. The V gene is TRBV30, the J gene TRBJ2-7; D is possibly TRBD1 (6 bases). V dropped 2 bases and J dropped 4 bases, with 9 bases sitting between them. The germline gives CDR1 GTSNPN, CDR2 SVGIG (reference sequence). There are 12 residues in the CDR3.

This rearrangement joins TRBV29-1 to TRBJ2-7, with D tentatively TRBD2 (5 bases). This CDR3 spans 12 amino acids. Germline lookup yields CDR1 SQVTM and CDR2 ANQGSEA. V shed 6 bases and J shed 10 bases, with 19 bases lying between them. DNA of the CDR3: TGCAGCGTCGAACCGGACTCCAGCCTTCAGTACTTC. Amino acid sequence: CSVEPDSSLQYF.

This clone was seen a single time. The chain has TRBV24-1 and TRBJ1-5; a weak D match, TRBD1 (5 bases). CDR1 is KGHDR and CDR2 is SFDVKD in the germline V gene. V lost 1 base and J 3 bases, leaving 12 bases between the germline ends. CDR3 length equals 16 residues. The chain's CDR3 is CATSDFKSGINQPQHF. The CDR3 region has the DNA TGTGCCACCAGTGATTTTAAGTCAGGGATCAATCAGCCCCAGCATTTT.

This chain uses TRBV13 with TRBJ1-2; maybe TRBD1 (5 bases). V gave up 3 bases and J gave up 0 bases, with 8 bases separating them. The CDR3 is 14 residues long. Germline V gives CDR1 PRHDT, CDR2 FYEKMQ (reference sequence). The CDR3 is CASSFRGANYGYTF. DNA for the CDR3: TGTGCCAGCAGCTTTAGGGGTGCTAACTATGGCTACACCTTC.

The CDR3 here is CASSHNTRVRQFF. CDR3 nucleotide sequence: TGTGCCAGCAGCCACAACACGAGGGTTCGGCAGTTCTTC. The rearrangement uses TRBV14 and TRBJ2-1, with a possible D match to TRBD2 (5 bases). With 3 bases removed from V and 12 bases from J, the gap between germline ends came to 15 bases. The CDR3 sequence is 13 residues long. Germline CDR1 SGHDN, CDR2 FVKESK.

V is TRBV29-1 and J is TRBJ1-1, with a tentative D call TRBD1 (6 bases). The length of the CDR3 is 14 residues. Trimming stripped 4 bases from V and 5 bases from J, with 17 bases between. Germline CDR1 is SQVTM and CDR2 is ANQGSEA. In nucleotides, the CDR3 is TGCAGCGTTGCTTCCGGGGGCGTGAGAACTGAAGCTTTCTTT. Translated, it gives CSVASGGVRTEAFF.

J is TRBJ2-7 and V is TRBV4-1, with 11 bases aligning to TRBD1. CDR3 length equals 16 residues. Germline CDR1 MGHRA, CDR2 YSYEKL. Trimming at V came to 4 bases and at J to 3 bases, leaving 8 bases not matched to a gene. The CDR3 bases are TGCGCCAGCAGCCTAAAAGTCGGGACAGGGGGCTACGAGCAGTACTTC. It yields the protein CASSLKVGTGGYEQYF.